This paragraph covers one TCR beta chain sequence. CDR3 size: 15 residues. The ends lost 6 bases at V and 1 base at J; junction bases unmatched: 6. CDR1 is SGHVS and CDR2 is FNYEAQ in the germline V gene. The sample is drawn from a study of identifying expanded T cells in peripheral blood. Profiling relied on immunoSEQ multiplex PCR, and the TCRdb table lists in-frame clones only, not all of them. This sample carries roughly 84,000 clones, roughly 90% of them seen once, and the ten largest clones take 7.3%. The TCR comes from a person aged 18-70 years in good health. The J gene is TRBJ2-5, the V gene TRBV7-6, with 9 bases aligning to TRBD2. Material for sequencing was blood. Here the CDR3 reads CASRANSGGQETQYF. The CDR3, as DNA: TGTGCCAGCAGGGCCAATAGCGGGGGCCAAGAGACCCAGTACTTC.